The 27 T cell receptor beta chains listed next were all sequenced from one sample in a study of cytomegalovirus exposure and HLA in healthy donors. Primers included in the PCR were 60 Vbeta and 13 Jbeta primers. Data came from immunoSEQ multiplex PCR; TCRdb stores just in-frame clones and leaves some out. This table has about 130,000 clones, around three quarters appearing once. The sample taken for sequencing was PBMCs. These receptors originate from a man aged 35-49 years in good health and CMV-seronegative.

The J gene is TRBJ1-6, the V gene TRBV6-5; D unclear. Germline CDR1 is MNHEY and CDR2 is SVGAGI. The CDR3 has 15 amino acids. Trimming shortened V by 0 bases and J by 8 bases, and 11 bases separated the two germline ends. In nucleotides, the CDR3 is TGTGCCAGCAGTTACTCTGGGGAGGCGTATTCACCCCTCCACTTT. Its translation: CASSYSGEAYSPLHF.

This chain links TRBV6-5 with TRBJ1-2, with a weak D call TRBD1 (5 bases). The CDR3 totals 13 residues. V shed 8 bases and J shed 3 bases, with 13 bases lying between them. CDR1 and CDR2 from the germline V gene are MNHEY and SVGAGI. The CDR3 is CASLGRGYYGYTF. The DNA for the CDR3 is TGTGCCAGCCTCGGGAGGGGTTACTATGGCTACACCTTC.

J is TRBJ2-5 and V is TRBV9; D perhaps matches TRBD2 (6 bases). The CDR3 consists of 13 residues. Trimming cost V 3 bases and J 4 bases, with 10 bases left between them. The germline gives CDR1 SGDLS, CDR2 YYNGEE. The CDR3 loop is CASSESGVETQYF. In nucleotides, the CDR3 is TGTGCCAGCAGCGAGTCGGGGGTAGAGACCCAGTACTTC.

V is TRBV6-6 and J is TRBJ1-6, with 10 bases that match TRBD1. V lost 4 bases to trimming and J lost 6 bases; unmatched junction nucleotides: 6. The CDR3 covers 16 residues. Germline V gene data show CDR1 as MNHNY and CDR2 as SVGAGI (reference sequence). The CDR3 here is CASSSHGQGVNSPLHF. The CDR3 DNA reads TGTGCCAGCAGTTCACACGGACAGGGGGTTAATTCACCCCTCCACTTT.

The V gene is TRBV7-9, the J gene TRBJ2-5; D unresolved. CDR3 length: 10 amino acids. With 4 bases removed from V and 5 bases from J, the gap between germline ends came to 2 bases. In germline, CDR1 is SEHNR, CDR2 FQNEAQ (reference sequence). CDR3 nucleotide sequence: TGTGCCAGCAGCTCGGAGACCCAGTACTTC. Amino acids: CASSSETQYF.

This clone was detected once. This chain's CDR3 is CASSYSRAANEKLFF. The CDR3 region has the DNA TGTGCCAGCAGTTACTCGAGGGCAGCTAATGAAAAACTGTTTTTT. The J gene is TRBJ1-4, the V gene TRBV6-5; D is unclear. Trimming took 0 bases from V and 3 from J, leaving 8 bases between them. This CDR3 has 15 amino acids. Germline lookup yields CDR1 MNHEY and CDR2 SVGAGI.

This clone has more than one count but fewer than ten. V gene TRBV18 combines with J gene TRBJ2-5; TRBD2 agrees at 7 bases. The J call may be faulty, since TRBJ2-7 better matches the DNA end. The V gene's germline CDR1 is KGHSH and CDR2 LQKENI. The CDR3 consists of 16 residues. CDR3 DNA: TGTGCCAGCTCACCTCCCGGTGGGAGGGTCTCCTACGAGCAGTACTTC. Encoded protein: CASSPPGGRVSYEQYF.

Of note for this clone: Other nucleotide sequences in the sample specify the same CDR3. V is TRBV30 and J is TRBJ1-3, with no clear D. Germline loops: CDR1 GTSNPN, CDR2 SVGIG (reference sequence). CDR3 size: 14 residues. V shed 3 bases and J shed 0 bases, with 9 bases lying between them. Here the CDR3 DNA reads TGTGCCTGGAGCGTCGGTGGCTCTGGAAACACCATATATTTT. This sequence encodes CAWSVGGSGNTIYF.

The V gene is TRBV7-9, the J gene TRBJ2-1; no definite D call. The CDR3 is 15 amino acids. V lost 5 bases to trimming and J lost 9 bases, with 20 bases between them. Germline values: CDR1 SEHNR, CDR2 FQNEAQ (reference sequence). The CDR3 region is CASSESRGRGVEQFF. The CDR3 DNA reads TGTGCCAGCAGCGAAAGTCGCGGTCGAGGTGTTGAGCAGTTCTTC.

This chain joins TRBV6-5 and TRBJ1-1; D is perhaps TRBD1 (5 bases). This CDR3 region has 11 residues. Germline values: CDR1 MNHEY, CDR2 SVGAGI. V lost 6 bases and J lost 11, with 13 bases in between. CDR3 nucleotide sequence: TGTGCCAGCAGGCAGGGTTCGAGGGCTTTCTTT. It yields the protein CASRQGSRAFF.

The count of this clone is one. The chain links TRBV29-1 to TRBJ2-1; D gene unclear. Trimming shortened V by 3 bases and J by 2 bases, and 8 bases separated the two germline ends. The CDR3 spans 13 residues. Germline lookup yields CDR1 SQVTM and CDR2 ANQGSEA. The CDR3 here is CSVETGAYNEQFF. The DNA for the CDR3 is TGCAGCGTTGAGACTGGCGCCTACAATGAGCAGTTCTTC.

This chain uses TRBV7-8 with TRBJ2-5; D remains unclear. Germline V CDR1 and CDR2: SGHVS, FQNEAQ. Trimming left V 1 base short and J 1 base short, with 4 bases between. CDR3 length: 13 amino acids. In nucleotides, the CDR3 is TGTGCCAGCAGCTTAGGGGCCCAAGAGACCCAGTACTTC. Residues: CASSLGAQETQYF.

V gene TRBV6-4 combines with J gene TRBJ2-2; the D is unclear. V lost 2 bases and J lost 5, with 3 bases in between. The germline V gene encodes CDR1 MRHNA and CDR2 SNTAGT. The CDR3 consists of 12 residues. CDR3 in amino acids: CASSDATGELFF. CDR3 nucleotides: TGTGCCAGCAGTGACGCGACCGGGGAGCTGTTTTTT.

The rearrangement joins TRBV5-8 to TRBJ2-7, with D possibly TRBD1 on 5 matching bases. The V end was cut by 4 bases, the J end by 2 bases, with 13 bases between. In germline, CDR1 is SGHTS, CDR2 YDEGEE. This CDR3 comprises 14 residues. The CDR3 protein is CASSAQGGAYEQYF. CDR3 nucleotides: TGTGCCAGCAGCGCGCAGGGTGGCGCCTACGAGCAGTACTTC.

The chain links TRBV28 to TRBJ2-7, with TRBD2 identical over 8 bases. This CDR3 spans 15 amino acids. Unmatched junction bases numbered 6, after V lost 1 base and J lost 4 bases. Germline values: CDR1 MDHEN, CDR2 SYDVKM. Here the CDR3 reads CASSLSGAGVYEQYF. In DNA form, the CDR3 reads TGTGCCAGCAGTTTATCAGGAGCGGGAGTTTACGAGCAGTACTTC.

This sequence joins TRBV5-1 and TRBJ1-1; D gene unclear. The CDR3 contains 13 residues. Germline V gene lookup returns CDR1 SGHRS and CDR2 YFSETQ. Trimming took 5 bases from V and 0 from J, leaving 8 bases between them. CDR3 residues: CASSKSVNTEAFF. The CDR3 bases are TGCGCCAGCAGTAAGAGCGTGAACACTGAAGCTTTCTTT.

This sequence joins TRBV5-4 and TRBJ2-4, with D perhaps matching TRBD2 (5 bases). The CDR3 sequence is 16 residues long. Trimming took off 0 bases at V and 0 bases at J, with 10 bases between the two ends. Germline V lookup: CDR1 SGHNT, CDR2 YYREEE (reference sequence). CDR3 region: CASSLAGSLAKNIQYF. The DNA of the CDR3 is TGTGCCAGCAGCTTGGCGGGGAGTCTAGCCAAAAACATTCAGTACTTC.

V gene TRBV6-5 combines with J gene TRBJ2-7, with a weak D call TRBD1 (6 bases). The V gene lost 5 bases and the J gene lost 2 bases, with 16 bases spanning the gap. In germline, CDR1 is MNHEY, CDR2 SVGAGI. The CDR3 has 15 amino acids. CDR3 bases: TGTGCCAGCAGTAAGACGGACAGTCTCACCTACGAGCAGTACTTC. Translating gives CASSKTDSLTYEQYF.

This clone was seen just once. This chain links TRBV7-2 with TRBJ2-7, with a weak D call TRBD1 (6 bases). Looked up from germline, CDR1 is SGHTA and CDR2 is FQGNSA. The CDR3 is made up of 14 amino acids. With 4 bases removed from V and 4 bases from J, the gap between germline ends came to 14 bases. The CDR3 coding sequence is TGTGCCAGCAGCTACACAGGGCCGGGGTACGAGCAGTACTTC. Its translation: CASSYTGPGYEQYF.

The chain is built from TRBV6-4 and TRBJ2-6; D uncertain. V was trimmed by 6 bases and J by 2 bases, leaving 26 bases between them. The CDR3 loop spans 20 amino acids. Germline V lookup: CDR1 MRHNA, CDR2 SNTAGT. The CDR3 is CASRQKRWSRIPPGANVLTF. The CDR3 DNA sequence: TGTGCCAGCAGGCAGAAAAGATGGTCCAGAATACCTCCTGGGGCCAACGTCCTGACTTTC.

The table lists this clone with a count of one. The chain employs TRBV9 and TRBJ2-5; 12 positions agree with TRBD2. Germline CDR1 and CDR2: SGDLS and YYNGEE. V shed 4 bases and J 3 bases; nucleotides not matched to a gene: 4. This CDR3 is built from 15 residues. CDR3 sequence reads: CASSLRLAGEETQYF. CDR3 nucleotides: TGTGCCAGCAGCCTAAGACTAGCGGGGGAAGAGACCCAGTACTTC.

The chain recombines TRBV25-1 with TRBJ2-7, with 7 bases aligning to TRBD1. Germline loops: CDR1 MGHDK, CDR2 SYGVNS. V gave up 4 bases and J gave up 3 bases; unmatched junction bases: 12. The CDR3 totals 16 residues. The CDR3 sequence: CASSGRQGPIFYEQYF. CDR3 DNA: TGTGCCAGCAGTGGGCGACAGGGTCCGATTTTCTACGAGCAGTACTTC.

The chain recombines TRBV19 with TRBJ1-1; D possibly corresponds to TRBD1 (6 bases). V gave up 1 base and J gave up 3 bases, with 9 bases separating them. This CDR3 spans 14 amino acids. The germline CDR1 and CDR2 sequences are LNHDA and SQIVND (reference sequence). Written as DNA, the CDR3 is TGTGCCAGTAGTATAGGGTCAGGGGACACTGAAGCTTTCTTT. Protein: CASSIGSGDTEAFF.

This clone was observed once. DNA of the CDR3: TGTGCCATCAGTGTACAGGGAGAGAACACTGAAGCTTTCTTT. It specifies CAISVQGENTEAFF. The J gene is TRBJ1-1, the V gene TRBV10-3; TRBD1 might be the D (6 bases). This CDR3 is 14 amino acids long. Germline assignment: CDR1 ENHRY and CDR2 SYGVKD. The V and J ends lost 4 bases and 1 base respectively, with 10 bases between them.

This chain uses TRBV5-1 with TRBJ1-1; 9 bases fit TRBD1. The germline V gene encodes CDR1 SGHRS and CDR2 YFSETQ. Trimming removed 4 bases from V and 1 base from J; junction bases left unmatched: 14. CDR3 length: 18 amino acids. The CDR3 region is CASSLRGQGVLQNTEAFF. The CDR3 DNA is TGCGCCAGCAGCCTGAGGGGACAGGGAGTATTACAGAACACTGAAGCTTTCTTT.

The chain uses TRBV29-1 and TRBJ1-5; TRBD1 matches at 8 bases. From germline, CDR1 is SQVTM and CDR2 ANQGSEA. V was pared by 5 bases and J by 7 bases, with 7 bases of the junction left unmatched. CDR3 length: 13 residues. The CDR3 nucleotides read TGCAGCGTTTTGCAGGGGGCAGGGCAGCCCCAGCATTTT. This translates into CSVLQGAGQPQHF. Full variable domain (remainder filled in from reference TRBV29-1 and TRBJ1-5): SAVISQKPSRDICQRGTSLTIQCQVDSQVTMMFWYRQQPGQSLTLIATANQGSEATYESGFVIDKFPISRPNLTFSTLTVSNMSPEDSSIYLCSVLQGAGQPQHFGDGTRLSIL.

V usage is TRBV7-9 and J usage is TRBJ2-1; 11 bases match TRBD2. This CDR3 spans 15 amino acids. With V trimmed by 1 base and J by 6 bases, 2 bases remained unmatched. Germline CDR1 reads SEHNR; CDR2 reads FQNEAQ (reference sequence). The CDR3 sequence is CASSLVAGGPNEQFF. The CDR3 nucleotides are TGTGCCAGCAGCTTAGTAGCGGGGGGGCCCAATGAGCAGTTCTTC.